Below are 10 T cell receptor beta chains sequenced from a single sample in a study of cytomegalovirus exposure and HLA in healthy donors. 60 Vbeta and 13 Jbeta primers were used in PCR. Sequenced by immunoSEQ multiplex PCR; TCRdb stores in-frame clones only, minus some. The top ten hold 1.6% of the sample, which has around 180,000 clones, roughly 83% seen once. Input material: PBMCs. The origin of the receptors is a woman aged 50 to 65 in good health and CMV-seronegative.

The chain couples TRBV28 to TRBJ1-2; TRBD1 agrees at 9 bases. Germline V gene sequence: CDR1 MDHEN, CDR2 SYDVKM. Trimming cost V 4 bases and J 8 bases; bases outside gene matches: 8. This CDR3 is 14 amino acids long. CDR3 loop: CASSSGWTGDGYTF. The CDR3 coding sequence is TGTGCCAGCAGTTCCGGCTGGACAGGGGACGGCTACACCTTC.

The V call is TRBV28, the J call TRBJ2-7; TRBD1 agrees at 10 bases. The V gene end was trimmed by 1 base and the J gene end by 5 bases; junction bases not matched to a gene: 2. Germline assignment: CDR1 MDHEN and CDR2 SYDVKM. CDR3 size: 14 residues. CDR3 nucleotides: TGTGCCAGCAGTTTATTGGGGACAGGGGACGAGCAGTACTTC. Translating it yields CASSLLGTGDEQYF.

The chain has TRBV30 and TRBJ2-1; D possibly corresponds to TRBD2 (6 bases). The V gene lost 0 bases and the J gene lost 0 bases, with 12 bases spanning the gap. The germline V gene encodes CDR1 GTSNPN and CDR2 SVGIG (reference sequence). CDR3 length: 16 residues. As DNA, the CDR3 is TGTGCCTGGAGTGTGTCTTTCGGGGGCTCCTACAATGAGCAGTTCTTC. As protein: CAWSVSFGGSYNEQFF. Complete variable domain (other parts from reference TRBV30 and TRBJ2-1): SQTIHQWPATLVQPVGSPLSLECTVEGTSNPNLYWYRQAAGRGLQLLFYSVGIGQISSEVPQNLSASRPQDRQFILSSKKLLLSDSGFYLCAWSVSFGGSYNEQFFGPGTRLTVL.

The chain carries TRBV9 and TRBJ1-1; D possibly corresponds to TRBD1 (5 bases). CDR1 SGDLS and CDR2 YYNGEE come from the germline V gene. The length of the CDR3 is 14 residues. Trimming removed 4 bases at V and 3 bases at J, with 13 bases between. For the CDR3, the DNA is TGTGCCAGCAGCCAGGGCGGAAGGGACACTGAAGCTTTCTTT. Protein product: CASSQGGRDTEAFF.

The V and J genes are TRBV7-8 and TRBJ2-7; 8 nucleotides agree with TRBD2. The ends lost 5 bases at V and 4 bases at J; junction bases unmatched: 10. CDR3 length: 15 residues. Germline assignment: CDR1 SGHVS and CDR2 FQNEAQ. The DNA for the CDR3 is TGTGCCAGCAGCGGTAGCGGGACTCCAAATTACGAGCAGTACTTC. It codes for CASSGSGTPNYEQYF. Based on the CDR3 plus reference TRBV7-8 and TRBJ2-7, the full variable domain is GAGVSQSPRYKVAKRGQDVALRCDPISGHVSLFWYQQALGQGPEFLTYFQNEAQLDKSGLPSDRFFAERPEGSVSTLKIQRTQQEDSAVYLCASSGSGTPNYEQYFGPGTRLTVT.

The V gene is TRBV6-1, the J gene TRBJ2-1; possible D gene TRBD1, 6 bases. The germline CDR1 and CDR2 sequences are MNHNS and SASEGT. This CDR3 is built from 13 residues. With 6 bases removed from V and 10 bases from J, the gap between germline ends came to 16 bases. The CDR3 DNA is TGTGCCAGCAGCGGGAACAGGGTCCGGGAGCAGTTCTTC. This sequence encodes CASSGNRVREQFF.

This clone has just a few counts. This chain links TRBV10-3 with TRBJ2-4; no clear D gene. Trimming took off 10 bases at V and 0 bases at J, with 13 bases between the two ends. This CDR3 has 14 amino acids. Germline-derived CDR1 and CDR2 are ENHRY and SYGVKD. The CDR3 loop reads CATRATLAKNIQYF. As DNA, the CDR3 is TGTGCCACGCGCGCGACACTAGCCAAAAACATTCAGTACTTC.

This chain links TRBV5-4 with TRBJ2-7; weak D call: TRBD2 (5 bases). The CDR3 has 16 amino acids. Germline loops: CDR1 SGHNT, CDR2 YYREEE (reference sequence). Trimming pared 4 bases from V and 1 base from J, leaving 18 bases between. CDR3 coding DNA: TGTGCCAGCAGCGCCACCGTTACTAGAGGTTCCTACGAGCAGTACTTC. Its translation: CASSATVTRGSYEQYF.

This CDR3 reads CASSFGGEMKGASYEQYF. CDR3 bases: TGTGCCAGCAGTTTCGGGGGGGAGATGAAGGGGGCTTCCTACGAGCAGTACTTC. The V call is TRBV27, the J call TRBJ2-7; weak D call: TRBD2 (8 bases). The CDR3 has 18 amino acids. The germline V and J ends were trimmed by 3 bases and 1 base, with 22 bases remaining between them. Germline V gives CDR1 MNHEY, CDR2 SMNVEV (reference sequence).

The chain has TRBV30 and TRBJ2-1; TRBD2 agrees at 13 bases. V was pared by 2 bases and J by 10 bases, with 8 bases of the junction left unmatched. Germline V gene lookup returns CDR1 GTSNPN and CDR2 SVGIG (reference sequence). This CDR3 region has 15 residues. CDR3 residues: CAWSLGLAGVREQFF. DNA of the CDR3: TGTGCCTGGAGTCTTGGACTAGCGGGAGTCCGCGAGCAGTTCTTC.